The 22 T cell receptor beta chains below were found in one sample sequenced in a study of CD8+CD57+ T cells in acquired aplastic anemia. According to the study, genomic DNA was the template for TCR beta VDJ and CDR3 profiling. TCRdb reprocessed the reads via MiXCR and lists one record per CDR3 protein. The repertoire holds hundreds of thousands of distinct CDR3 sequences, with 56% as singletons. Whoever was chosen for sequencing had shown CD8+CD57+ cell expansion by flow cytometry. Sequenced sample: sorted CD4+, CD8+, or CD8+CD57+ T cells (not recorded which) from PBMCs. The receptors originated from a human donor with aplastic anemia.

V usage is TRBV7-9 and J usage is TRBJ1-6; D is uncertain. Trimming pared 5 bases from V and 10 bases from J, leaving 15 bases between. The CDR3 is made up of 14 amino acids. CDR1 SEHNR and CDR2 FQNEAQ come from the germline V gene (reference sequence). CDR3 DNA sequence: TGTGCCAGCAGCCTCGGCGAGTTTGAATCACCCCTCCACTTT. As protein: CASSLGEFESPLHF.

The CDR3 is CAISELGRAFF. The CDR3 nucleotides read TGTGCCATCAGTGAGCTTGGCCGAGCTTTCTTT. The rearrangement joins TRBV10-3 to TRBJ1-1; no firm D call. The germline V and J ends were trimmed by 2 bases and 10 bases, with 8 bases remaining between them. The CDR3 has 11 amino acids. From germline, CDR1 is ENHRY and CDR2 SYGVKD.

CDR3 sequence reads: CASSLRGGSLYEQYF. CDR3 in DNA: TGTGCCAGCAGCTTAAGGGGCGGGAGTCTGTACGAGCAGTACTTC. This rearrangement joins TRBV7-3 to TRBJ2-7, with 7 bases that match TRBD2. In germline, CDR1 is SGHTA, CDR2 FQGTGA. Trimming cost V 1 base and J 4 bases; bases outside gene matches: 7. The CDR3 runs 15 residues.

This chain uses TRBV20-1 with TRBJ1-1; D is uncertain. V gave up 0 bases and J gave up 8 bases, with 10 bases separating them. Germline V gives CDR1 DFQATT, CDR2 SNEGSKA (reference sequence). The CDR3 runs 12 residues. CDR3 residues: CSARDNPEEAFF. CDR3 DNA: TGCAGTGCTAGAGATAACCCAGAGGAAGCTTTCTTT.

On this clonotype itself: This CDR3 fails to terminate in the conserved phenylalanine or tryptophan, so it likely reflects a read error. The chain has TRBV12-5 and TRBJ2-5; the D gene is possibly TRBD1 (5 bases). Per the germline V gene, CDR1 is LGHNT and CDR2 is FRNRAP. The CDR3 runs 14 residues. The CDR3 nucleotides read TGTGCCAGCCGCCAGGGCGCCATCCAAGAGACCCAGTACCTC. Translation gives CASRQGAIQETQYL.

The V and J genes are TRBV7-3 and TRBJ2-7, with 9 nucleotides matching TRBD2. Germline V gene data show CDR1 as SGHTA and CDR2 as FQGTGA. This CDR3 region has 15 residues. The J segment lost 0 bases and the V segment lost 0 bases, leaving 0 bases of the junction unmatched. As DNA, the CDR3 is TGTGCCAGCAGCTTAACTAGCGGGGGCTCCTACGAGCAGTACTTC. This codes for CASSLTSGGSYEQYF.

The chain joins TRBV9 to TRBJ2-2; 11 bases line up with TRBD2. From germline, CDR1 is SGDLS and CDR2 YYNGEE. Trimming removed 4 bases from V and 2 bases from J; junction bases left unmatched: 10. The CDR3 spans 18 residues. The CDR3 region has the DNA TGTGCCAGCAGCCGGACGTTTAGCGGGGGGGCAAACACCGGGGAGCTGTTTTTT. Its translation is CASSRTFSGGANTGELFF.

This clonotype appeared many times. This chain joins TRBV7-2 and TRBJ2-5; tentative D call: TRBD1 (5 bases). The CDR3 is 17 residues long. CDR1 and CDR2 from the germline V gene are SGHTA and FQGNSA. Trimming took off 1 base at V and 4 bases at J, with 19 bases between the two ends. CDR3: CASSLGWGDGNLETQYF. The CDR3 DNA reads TGTGCCAGCAGCTTAGGATGGGGCGACGGTAACCTAGAGACCCAGTACTTC.

The chain couples TRBV7-2 to TRBJ1-2; no reliable D call. This CDR3 is built from 13 residues. V shed 5 bases and J shed 3 bases, with 10 bases lying between them. Per the germline V gene, CDR1 is SGHTA and CDR2 is FQGNSA. The DNA for the CDR3 is TGTGCCAGCAGCCTGGACCGCCACTATGGCTACACCTTC. This gives the protein CASSLDRHYGYTF.

The rearrangement links TRBV10-1 to TRBJ2-3; 11 bases are shared with TRBD2. V shed 1 base and J 0 bases; nucleotides not matched to a gene: 6. Germline CDR1 is WNHNN and CDR2 is SYGVQD (reference sequence). This CDR3 is built from 18 residues. CDR3 protein: CASSEFPLAGGSTDTQYF. CDR3 in DNA: TGCGCCAGCAGTGAGTTTCCTCTAGCGGGGGGAAGCACAGATACGCAGTATTTT.

This rearrangement joins TRBV7-9 to TRBJ2-7; 9 bases line up with TRBD1. Trimming at V came to 1 base and at J to 7 bases, leaving 8 bases not matched to a gene. The CDR3 contains 15 residues. Germline lookup yields CDR1 SEHNR and CDR2 FQNEAQ (reference sequence). CDR3 loop: CASSLGQGDLREQYF. The CDR3 nucleotides are TGTGCCAGCAGCTTAGGACAGGGGGACCTCCGGGAGCAGTACTTC.

The chain carries TRBV19 and TRBJ2-7; D possibly uses TRBD1 or TRBD2 (7 bases each). V gave up 5 bases and J gave up 1 base, with 12 bases separating them. The germline CDR1 and CDR2 sequences are LNHDA and SQIVND (reference sequence). The CDR3 has 14 residues. CDR3 residues: CASSHRGGSYEQYF. CDR3 bases: TGTGCCAGTAGTCACAGGGGAGGGTCCTACGAGCAGTACTTC.

Concerning this clonotype: The conserved phenylalanine or tryptophan is not found at the CDR3 terminus, so this likely reflects a read error. The V and J genes are TRBV10-3 and TRBJ1-1; D remains unclear. CDR1 ENHRY and CDR2 SYGVKD come from the germline V gene. The CDR3 has 13 amino acids. Trimming removed 7 bases from V and 4 bases from J, with 13 bases in between. Written as DNA, the CDR3 is TGTGCCATCAATAAGGATTCGGGCACTGAAGCTTTCTCT. Amino acids: CAINKDSGTEAFS.

The chain couples TRBV2 to TRBJ2-2; 14 positions agree with TRBD2. V trimming: 4 bases; J trimming: 0 bases; junction bases outside the gene matches: 4. The germline CDR1 and CDR2 sequences are SNHLY and FYNNEI. The length of the CDR3 is 18 residues. The CDR3 protein is CASSARTSGGTNTGELFF. The CDR3 DNA reads as TGTGCCAGCAGTGCCCGGACTAGCGGGGGGACGAACACCGGGGAGCTGTTTTTT.

The chain employs TRBV12-3 or TRBV12-4 and TRBJ2-2, with D uncertain. V was trimmed by 7 bases and J by 1 base, leaving 13 bases between them. The CDR3 is 15 residues long. The CDR3: CASIWAGKNTGELFF. The CDR3, as DNA: TGTGCCAGCATTTGGGCAGGCAAGAACACCGGGGAGCTGTTTTTT.

Details on this clonotype: One junction end disagrees with the germline gene, perhaps due to a read error. The chain is built from TRBV7-8 and TRBJ1-1; no definite D call. The CDR3 length is 12 residues. The germline CDR1 and CDR2 sequences are SGHVS and FQNEAQ. The CDR3 coding sequence is TGTGCCAGCAGTACCAACCTTTGGTTGGGGTCATTT. It translates to CASSTNLWLGSF.

This clonotype was seen a few times. The chain links TRBV9 to TRBJ2-3; D is possibly TRBD1 or TRBD2 (5 bases each). CDR3 length equals 17 residues. The germline CDR1 and CDR2 sequences are SGDLS and YYNGEE. Trimming took off 0 bases at V and 0 bases at J, with 14 bases between the two ends. CDR3 bases: TGTGCCAGCAGCGTAGTGGAAAATCGGGACAGCACAGATACGCAGTATTTT. Amino acids: CASSVVENRDSTDTQYF.

Only a few counts were recorded for this clonotype. The rearrangement links TRBV7-6 to TRBJ2-5; 7 bases fit TRBD1. This CDR3 is 15 amino acids long. V lost 1 base, J lost 5 bases, and 7 bases stayed unmatched. Germline loops: CDR1 SGHVS, CDR2 FNYEAQ. The CDR3 region has the DNA TGTGCCAGCAGCTTAGGATCGGGACAGAGGGAGACCCAGTACTTC. This gives the protein CASSLGSGQRETQYF.

The chain combines TRBV7-9 with TRBJ2-2; no clear D. Germline values: CDR1 SEHNR, CDR2 FQNEAQ (reference sequence). The ends were cut back, 3 bases at V and 4 bases at J, with 6 bases in the middle. The CDR3 is 13 residues long. The CDR3, as DNA: TGTGCCAGCAGCTTTGGGGTCACCGGGGAGCTGTTTTTT. The encoded protein is CASSFGVTGELFF.

The V and J genes are TRBV7-9 and TRBJ2-2, with D possibly matching TRBD2 (6 bases). The CDR3 extends over 15 amino acids. Trimming cost V 5 bases and J 4 bases, with 14 bases left between them. Germline CDR1 is SEHNR and CDR2 is FQNEAQ (reference sequence). The CDR3 sequence: CASSPFRGSTGELFF. The CDR3 nucleotides are TGTGCCAGCAGCCCCTTCCGGGGGTCCACCGGGGAGCTGTTTTTT.

The chain couples TRBV20-1 to TRBJ2-1; 9 nucleotides line up with TRBD2. Germline-derived CDR1 and CDR2 are DFQATT and SNEGSKA (reference sequence). V lost 6 bases to trimming and J lost 12 bases; unmatched junction nucleotides: 18. The CDR3 runs 15 residues. CDR3 sequence (DNA): TGCAGTGCCGAGGGAGCGGGAGGAGGTACAGATACGCAGTTCTTC. It is translated as CSAEGAGGGTDTQFF.

CDR3 sequence: CSARVEGGTTDTQYF. The CDR3 coding sequence is TGCAGTGCTAGAGTTGAGGGGGGGACCACAGATACGCAGTATTTT. V gene TRBV20-1 combines with J gene TRBJ2-3; tentatively, D is TRBD2 (7 bases). The CDR3 contains 15 residues. V lost 1 base to trimming and J lost 2 bases, with 13 bases between them. The germline CDR1 and CDR2 sequences are DFQATT and SNEGSKA (reference sequence).